Detailed here is one T cell receptor (beta chain). This clonotype was seen only a few times. Which antigen it targets is not known. Qualities for individual bases were not recorded, and no much larger clone is one base off. To demonstrate the VDJtools post-analysis software, the study profiled TCR beta repertoires from the peripheral blood of about 13 young patients with multiple sclerosis. The patients with multiple sclerosis were children and adolescents between about 6 and 15 years of age. Spanning cysteine to phenylalanine, the CDR3 consists of 14 amino acids. Only the CDR3 portion is preserved as DNA: 42 bases, with reading frame beginning at the first base. Clipping removes 7 bases from V and 6 bases from J, with 11 as the unmatched junction base count. The germline V gene provides CDR1 SQVTM and CDR2 ANQGSEA. The sample belongs to a study of post-analysis software for immune sequencing data (dated by TCRdb to between 2014 and 2016). For context, the study as a whole: Recorded disease courses included relapsing-remitting, secondary progressive and progressive-relapsing multiple sclerosis, with some patients lacking subtype annotation. The patient repertoires were set against ten to eleven previously published healthy control repertoires from donors whose ages ranged from roughly 6 to 26 years. A subset of samples was prepared in parallel using single-end sample barcoding, then pooled and co-amplified after Illumina adapter ligation. What the study reported, not specific to this receptor: The multiple sclerosis patient group was slightly younger than the control group. Direct clustering with F measure showed strong co-clustering of samples prepared in the same batch, prompting a batch-effect correction. Multiple sclerosis patients had significantly lower normalized Chao1 diversity than controls, a result that suggests substantial peripheral T-cell clonal expansion. Patients showed significantly higher frequencies than controls for five TRBV segments, among them TRBV5-6, TRBV5-1 and TRBV20-1.

The library was obtained by PCR. For sequencing, an Illumina HiSeq 2500 was employed. To reduce PCR and sequencing biases, unique molecular identifiers were built into the TCR beta cDNA libraries. Per 1 to 10 million input T cells, some 500,000 cDNA molecules were obtained, such that each molecule approximated one T cell. The patient libraries were prepared and sequenced with the same protocol used for the earlier healthy control dataset. Samples belonging to the same batch were prepared together, multiplexed and sequenced on a shared HiSeq lane. The paper's data handling went like this. Raw barcoded reads were processed with MIGEC, and single-read molecular identifier groups were discarded before consensus assembly and CDR3 extraction. Clonotype tables were post-analysed with VDJtools, and diversity was normalized by down-sampling all datasets to the smallest sample size. To correct batch-related cross-sample contamination, repertoire overlap clustering matched CDR3 amino acid sequences but not nucleotide sequences. TCRdb reprocessing: public reads trimmed at Q25 with fastp, clones called with MiXCR, in-frame beta chains kept. A single entry per CDR3 protein holds the most common genes and DNA from its merged rows. TCRdb assigned the V and J calls; the authors' analysis was not used. This sample has about 770,000 distinct CDR3 sequences in its table, and just over 45% of those were observed once. 4.9% of the sample is in the top ten clones.

The TCR was taken from a girl aged 5 to 17 with multiple sclerosis. The sample consisted of blood. The chain was built from TRBV29-1 and TRBJ1-5; 8 nucleotides in the junction match TRBD1. In nucleotides, the sequence is TGCAGCGCCTTGACAGGGGTTTTGGGTCAGCCCCAGCATTTT. Translated, it gives CSALTGVLGQPQHF.